This T cell receptor (beta chain) was sequenced for a study of cytomegalovirus exposure and HLA in healthy donors. Study-wide findings and caveats: The tendency of first-cohort TCR clusters to co-occur in the 100 to 150 validation repertoires emerged from a later analysis. Three of the chains that were CMV-associated were confirmed in vitro to be specific for CMV antigens. Investigators reported around 150 TCR beta chains as tied to cytomegalovirus. Most TCR sequences proved rare, with some public TCRs found in many donors.

Comments on this clone: Antigen specificity is unknown.

Clones were read by immunoSEQ multiplex PCR, and TCRdb kept only the in-frame ones, dropping some. The sample includes more than 45,000 clones, 75% to 90% seen only once; the top ten take about 16%. Germline V gene data show CDR1 as SGHVS and CDR2 as FNYEAQ. The CDR3 runs to 16 residues. The ends lost 0 bases at V and 5 bases at J; junction bases unmatched: 3. The receptor was isolated from a woman between 18 and 29 years old in good health and CMV-seronegative. Sequencing was performed on PBMCs. The chain couples TRBV7-6 to TRBJ2-2; TRBD1 matches at 10 bases. DNA for the CDR3: TGTGCCAGCAGCTTAGCTCTGGGACAGGGGACCGGGGAGCTGTTTTTT. Amino acid sequence: CASSLALGQGTGELFF.